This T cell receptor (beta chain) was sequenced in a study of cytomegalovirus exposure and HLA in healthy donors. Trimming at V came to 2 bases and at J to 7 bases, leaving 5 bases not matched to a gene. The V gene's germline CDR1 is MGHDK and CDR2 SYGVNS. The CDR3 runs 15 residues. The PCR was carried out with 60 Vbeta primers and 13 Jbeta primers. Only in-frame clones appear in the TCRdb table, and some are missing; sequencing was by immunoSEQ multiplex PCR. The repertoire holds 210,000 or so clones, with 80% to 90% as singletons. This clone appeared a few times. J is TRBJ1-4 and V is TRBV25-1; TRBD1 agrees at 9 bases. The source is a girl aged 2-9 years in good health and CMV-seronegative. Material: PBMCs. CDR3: CASSESGQGIEKLFF. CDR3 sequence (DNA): TGTGCCAGCAGTGAAAGTGGACAGGGGATTGAAAAACTGTTTTTT.